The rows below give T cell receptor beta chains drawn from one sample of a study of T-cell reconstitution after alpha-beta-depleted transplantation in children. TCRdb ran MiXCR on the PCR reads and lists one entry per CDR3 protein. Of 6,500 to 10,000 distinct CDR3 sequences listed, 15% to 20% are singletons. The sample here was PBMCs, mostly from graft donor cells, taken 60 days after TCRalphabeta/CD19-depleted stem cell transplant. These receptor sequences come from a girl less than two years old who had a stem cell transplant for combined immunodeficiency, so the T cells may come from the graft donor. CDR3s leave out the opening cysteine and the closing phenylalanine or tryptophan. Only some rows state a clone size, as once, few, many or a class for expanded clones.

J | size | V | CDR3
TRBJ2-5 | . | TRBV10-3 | AISETSGELQETQY
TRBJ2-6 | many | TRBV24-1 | ATSESSGVSGANVLT
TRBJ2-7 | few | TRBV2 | ASSAPLWNYEQY
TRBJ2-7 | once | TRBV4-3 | ASSLYSGSYEQY
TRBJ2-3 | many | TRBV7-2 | ASSLGASGSRTQY
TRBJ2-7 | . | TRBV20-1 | SARDLQDIAYEQY
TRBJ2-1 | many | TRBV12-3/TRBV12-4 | ASRSGTNSYNEQF
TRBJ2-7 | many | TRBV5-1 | ASSAGTSGYEQY
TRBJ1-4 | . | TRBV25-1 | ASRDTGEANEKLF
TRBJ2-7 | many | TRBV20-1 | SATATTGIEQY
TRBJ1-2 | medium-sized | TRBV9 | ASSPLERPMEGYT
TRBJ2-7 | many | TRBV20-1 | SAKISRDGEQY
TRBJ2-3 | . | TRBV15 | AIRGYRDTDTQY
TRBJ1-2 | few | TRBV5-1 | ASSLVGHAIDYGYT
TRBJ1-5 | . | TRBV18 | ASSDSNQPQH
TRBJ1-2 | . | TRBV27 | ASSQYPPDLGYGYT
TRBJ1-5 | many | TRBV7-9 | ASSLDWGETDQPQH